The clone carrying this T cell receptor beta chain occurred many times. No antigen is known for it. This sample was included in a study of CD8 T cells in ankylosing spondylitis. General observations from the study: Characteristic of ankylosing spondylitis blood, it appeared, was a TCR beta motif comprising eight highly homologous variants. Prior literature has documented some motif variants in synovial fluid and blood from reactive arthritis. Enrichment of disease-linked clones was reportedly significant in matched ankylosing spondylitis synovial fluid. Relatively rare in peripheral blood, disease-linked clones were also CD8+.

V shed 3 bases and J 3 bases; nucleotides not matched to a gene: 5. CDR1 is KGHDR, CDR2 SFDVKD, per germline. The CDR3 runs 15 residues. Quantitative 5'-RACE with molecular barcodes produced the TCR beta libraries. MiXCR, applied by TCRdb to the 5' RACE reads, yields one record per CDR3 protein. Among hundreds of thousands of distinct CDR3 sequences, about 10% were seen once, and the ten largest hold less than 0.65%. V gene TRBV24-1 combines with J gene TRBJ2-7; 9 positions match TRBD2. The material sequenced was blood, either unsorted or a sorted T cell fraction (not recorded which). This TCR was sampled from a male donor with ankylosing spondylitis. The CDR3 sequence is CATSDPNSGSYEQYF. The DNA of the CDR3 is TGTGCCACCAGTGATCCGAATAGCGGGAGCTACGAGCAGTACTTC.